A selection of T cell receptor beta chains follows, all from one sample in a study of T cells after posttransplantation cyclophosphamide. The table came from immunoSEQ multiplex PCR; TCRdb's copy has only in-frame clones and leaves some out. The sample lists fewer than 55,000 clones, roughly 94% seen once, with around 2.8% in the top ten. Material: PBMCs. These receptors were collected from a woman aged 30 to 39 in good health and a related stem cell transplant donor. CDR3s leave out the opening cysteine and the closing phenylalanine or tryptophan.

J gene: TRBJ1-1
V gene: TRBV25-1
CDR3 protein: ASSDQRGVNTEAF

J gene: TRBJ1-1
V gene: TRBV19
CDR3 protein: ASSGSTQGKPEAF

J gene: TRBJ1-4
V gene: TRBV21-1
CDR3 protein: ASSKVPATNEKLF

J gene: TRBJ2-1
V gene: TRBV7-9
CDR3 protein: ASRIAGGPNEQF

J gene: TRBJ1-4
V gene: TRBV5-1
CDR3 protein: ASSLWTRATNEKLF

J gene: TRBJ2-7
V gene: TRBV28
CDR3 protein: ASSGTGYYEQY

J gene: TRBJ1-2
V gene: TRBV6-5
CDR3 protein: ASSNRVKGYT

J gene: TRBJ2-1
V gene: TRBV7-6
CDR3 protein: ASSLGQGHNEQF

J gene: TRBJ2-7
V gene: TRBV27
CDR3 protein: ASSSLAGGSYEQY

J gene: TRBJ2-3
V gene: TRBV4-3
CDR3 protein: ASSQDGRRSDTQY

J gene: TRBJ1-4
V gene: TRBV6-1
CDR3 protein: ASTDHDGGGRKLF

J gene: TRBJ2-2
V gene: TRBV6-1
CDR3 protein: ASSEAGDRGTGELF

J gene: TRBJ2-1
V gene: TRBV11-3
CDR3 protein: ASSRTSYPYNEQF

J gene: TRBJ1-3
V gene: TRBV6-5
CDR3 protein: ASSYHLRAGNTIY

J gene: TRBJ1-3
V gene: TRBV7-9
CDR3 protein: ASSLATTGQGANTIY

J gene: TRBJ1-2
V gene: TRBV9
CDR3 protein: ASSPDRGYGYT

J gene: TRBJ1-3
V gene: TRBV5-1
CDR3 protein: ASSLAGGEGNTIY

J gene: TRBJ2-1
V gene: TRBV11-1
CDR3 protein: ASSSRVSRVSNEQF

J gene: TRBJ1-2
V gene: TRBV28
CDR3 protein: ASSNYRQGAKGYT

J gene: TRBJ1-4
V gene: TRBV25-1
CDR3 protein: ASSIGDNEKLF

J gene: TRBJ1-5
V gene: TRBV7-2
CDR3 protein: ASSLPGNQPQH

J gene: TRBJ2-2
V gene: TRBV29-1
CDR3 protein: SVDGGEGGELF

J gene: TRBJ2-3
V gene: TRBV9
CDR3 protein: ASSAGLAGGTDTQY

J gene: TRBJ2-7
V gene: TRBV5-1
CDR3 protein: ASSPGSYYEQY

J gene: TRBJ2-3
V gene: TRBV5-5
CDR3 protein: ASSLANRPDTQY

J gene: TRBJ1-2
V gene: TRBV2
CDR3 protein: ASRANMGRVVGYT

J gene: TRBJ2-2
V gene: TRBV5-6
CDR3 protein: ASSLGLAEPTGELF

J gene: TRBJ2-7
V gene: TRBV11-2
CDR3 protein: ASSTGTGPLEQY

J gene: TRBJ2-2
V gene: TRBV5-6
CDR3 protein: ASSLLSGVPTGELF

J gene: TRBJ2-3
V gene: TRBV5-6
CDR3 protein: ASSPTRGQITDTQY

J gene: TRBJ2-7
V gene: TRBV18
CDR3 protein: ASSQTDYEQY

J gene: TRBJ1-2
V gene: TRBV19
CDR3 protein: ASNKGGNYGYT

J gene: TRBJ2-7
V gene: TRBV2
CDR3 protein: ASNQDRSSYEQY

J gene: TRBJ2-5
V gene: TRBV19
CDR3 protein: ASSRGQGLETQY

J gene: TRBJ2-3
V gene: TRBV5-4
CDR3 protein: ASSPGLAGNGDTQY

J gene: TRBJ1-2
V gene: TRBV9
CDR3 protein: ASRSGPVGYT

J gene: TRBJ1-1
V gene: TRBV19
CDR3 protein: ASSYTGSTEAF